The T cell receptor beta chain under discussion was sequenced for a study of regulatory T cells in long-lasting Graves disease. Study-level points and caveats: Only a small sample size was used, which may have cut accuracy. New patients shared roughly 1,000 public clonotypes, fewer than the 2,500 to 3,500 shared by persistent patients.

This clonotype was recorded many times. The antigen remains undetermined. The CDR3 sequence is 15 residues long. Between the trimmed V and J ends, which lost 4 bases and 0 bases, there was a span of 10 bases. Germline CDR1 MNHNS, CDR2 SASEGT. Through Arm-PCR of CDR3 regions and iRepertoire HTBI primers, TCR beta libraries were built. TCRdb used MiXCR to reprocess the multiplex PCR reads, holding one entry per CDR3 protein. The sample yields around 400,000 distinct CDR3 sequences, 15% to 19% seen once. The time point denotes: newly diagnosed GD, antithyroid drugs for less than 3 months. Extracted RNA from PBMCs served as the source of the TCR library. All patients originated from an endocrinology department located in Xi'an, China.

The sequence was collected from a female donor with Graves disease. The genes are TRBV6-1 and TRBJ1-5; the D is unclear. Sequenced material: peripheral blood mononuclear cells (PBMCs), taken at new diagnosis, from a patient treated with antithyroid drugs. As DNA, the CDR3 is TGTGCCAGCAGTGGTAATTATCTTAGCAATCAGCCCCAGCATTTT. This gives the protein CASSGNYLSNQPQHF.